This TCR beta chain was identified in a study of resident and recirculating memory T cells in vitiligo. Data came from immunoSEQ multiplex PCR; TCRdb stores just in-frame clones and leaves some out. The profile shows roughly 40,000 clones, around 90% of them singletons. Germline values: CDR1 SGHRS, CDR2 YFSETQ. J was trimmed by 1 base and V by 0 bases; bases with no gene match: 6. This CDR3 is built from 17 residues. The source is a male donor with vitiligo. V gene TRBV5-1 combines with J gene TRBJ2-3; TRBD2 matches 9 bases. Sample: blood. CDR3 nucleotides: TGCGCCAGCAGCTTGGTCCCCGCGGGGGGGCGCACAGATACGCAGTATTTT. It codes for CASSLVPAGGRTDTQYF.